The 10 T cell receptor beta chains reported below all come from one sample, sequenced in a study of T cells in Graves' hyperthyroidism and ophthalmopathy. TCR beta CDR3 region amplification was performed from RNA transcripts. A set of HTBI primers served as the primers for a first-round RT-PCR of the TCR CDR3. TCRdb re-called the multiplex PCR reads with MiXCR, one entry per CDR3 protein. Of hundreds of thousands of distinct CDR3 sequences listed, around 19% were seen once; the top ten hold less than 45%. The source material was blood. These receptors came from a man aged 45-60 years with Graves' ophthalmopathy.

Concerning this clonotype: Since a much larger clone is just one base distant, this may be a read error. The rearrangement links TRBV11-3 to TRBJ1-1, with 8 bases fitting TRBD1. Germline CDR1 is SGHNT and CDR2 is YENEEA. CDR3 size: 13 residues. This CDR3 is CAGSPLQGGEAFF. The CDR3 bases are TGTGCCGGCAGCCCCTTACAGGGGGGGGAAGCTTTCTTT.

This clonotype occurred a few times. The rearrangement uses TRBV4-2 and TRBJ2-7, with D possibly being TRBD2 (6 bases). The CDR3 has 15 residues. Looked up from germline, CDR1 is LGHNA and CDR2 is YNFKEQ. V was clipped by 4 bases and J by 2 bases, with 15 bases between them. CDR3: CASSRNLAEAYEQYF. The CDR3 DNA reads TGTGCCAGCAGCCGAAACTTAGCGGAAGCCTACGAGCAGTACTTC.

This clonotype was detected many times. The chain carries TRBV20-1 and TRBJ2-1; TRBD2 aligns across 9 bases. The CDR3 spans 14 residues. The V segment lost 3 bases and the J segment 12 bases; nucleotides outside the gene matches: 12. Germline values: CDR1 DFQATT, CDR2 SNEGSKA (reference sequence). The CDR3 coding sequence is TGCAGTGCTAGTGTCGAGGCTAGCGGGATCGGGCAGTTCTTC. This translates into CSASVEASGIGQFF.

The chain joins TRBV9 to TRBJ2-3, with D perhaps TRBD2 (6 bases). Germline assignment: CDR1 SGDLS and CDR2 YYNGEE. The CDR3 loop spans 15 amino acids. Deletions cut 2 bases from V and 1 base from J, with 11 bases between. CDR3 nucleotides: TGTGCCAGCAGCGTCGGAGCGGGCGGCACAGATACGCAGTATTTT. Translated, it gives CASSVGAGGTDTQYF.

This clonotype has ten or more counts. This chain links TRBV28 with TRBJ2-5; 8 bases are shared with TRBD1. V shed 3 bases and J 0 bases; nucleotides not matched to a gene: 3. The CDR3 has 15 amino acids. The V gene's germline CDR1 is MDHEN and CDR2 SYDVKM. As DNA, the CDR3 is TGTGCCAGCAGTTTCAGGGGGCCGTACCAAGAGACCCAGTACTTC. Residues: CASSFRGPYQETQYF.

This clonotype was found many times. This chain links TRBV13 with TRBJ2-7, with 7 bases fitting TRBD2. This CDR3 contains 14 residues. The V gene's germline CDR1 is PRHDT and CDR2 FYEKMQ (reference sequence). V shed 2 bases and J 2 bases; nucleotides not matched to a gene: 3. In nucleotides, the CDR3 is TGTGCCAGCAGCTTACCGGGGACTACCTACGAGCAGTACTTC. Protein: CASSLPGTTYEQYF.

This rearrangement joins TRBV20-1 to TRBJ1-5; 8 nucleotides match TRBD1. Trimming removed 6 bases from V and 2 bases from J; junction bases left unmatched: 9. Germline CDR1 DFQATT, CDR2 SNEGSKA (reference sequence). CDR3 length equals 15 residues. The CDR3: CSANRGGSGNQPQHF. CDR3 nucleotide sequence: TGCAGTGCAAACAGGGGGGGATCGGGCAATCAGCCCCAGCATTTT.

This clonotype showed up just a few times. The V and J genes are TRBV5-1 and TRBJ2-7, with 9 bases identical to TRBD1. Trimming cost V 7 bases and J 5 bases; bases outside gene matches: 10. Germline V lookup: CDR1 SGHRS, CDR2 YFSETQ. The CDR3 is made up of 14 amino acids. CDR3 protein: CASGRQGGFDEQYF. CDR3 nucleotides: TGCGCCAGCGGAAGACAGGGGGGTTTCGACGAGCAGTACTTC. Full variable domain (rest looked up from reference TRBV5-1 and TRBJ2-7): KAGVTQTPRYLIKTRGQQVTLSCSPISGHRSVSWYQQTPGQGLQFLFEYFSETQRNKGNFPGRFSGRQFSNSRSEMNVSTLELGDSALYLCASGRQGGFDEQYFGPGTRLTVT.

This clonotype has more than one count but fewer than ten. The chain employs TRBV2 and TRBJ2-2, with 13 bases lining up with TRBD2. Germline V gene sequence: CDR1 SNHLY, CDR2 FYNNEI. The CDR3 sequence is 19 residues long. J was trimmed by 3 bases and V by 0 bases; bases with no gene match: 7. CDR3 amino acids: CASSEALWTSGGDTGELFF. CDR3 DNA: TGTGCCAGCAGTGAAGCCCTTTGGACTAGCGGGGGAGACACCGGGGAGCTGTTTTTT.

The chain joins TRBV10-3 to TRBJ2-3; 10 nucleotides agree with TRBD1. CDR1 ENHRY and CDR2 SYGVKD come from the germline V gene. J lost 6 bases, V lost 6 bases, and 3 bases had no gene match. The CDR3 is made up of 13 amino acids. The CDR3 here is CAIRGQGPDTQYF. The CDR3 DNA sequence: TGTGCCATCAGGGGACAGGGGCCGGATACGCAGTATTTT.